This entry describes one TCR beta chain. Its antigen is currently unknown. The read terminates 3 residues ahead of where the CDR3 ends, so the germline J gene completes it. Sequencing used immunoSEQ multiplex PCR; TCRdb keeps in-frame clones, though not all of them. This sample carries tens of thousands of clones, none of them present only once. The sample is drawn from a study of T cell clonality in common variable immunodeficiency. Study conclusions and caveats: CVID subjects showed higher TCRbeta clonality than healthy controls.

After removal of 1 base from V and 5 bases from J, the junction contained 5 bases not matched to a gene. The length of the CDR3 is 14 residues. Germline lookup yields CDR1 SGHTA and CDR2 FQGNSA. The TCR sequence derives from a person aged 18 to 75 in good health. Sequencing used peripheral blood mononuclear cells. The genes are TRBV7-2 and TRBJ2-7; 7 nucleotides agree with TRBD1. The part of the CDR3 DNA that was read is TGTGCCAGCAGCTTAGTAAGGGGGCTCAACGAG. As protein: CASSLVRGLNE. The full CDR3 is CASSLVRGLNEQYF. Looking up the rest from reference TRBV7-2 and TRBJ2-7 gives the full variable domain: GAGVSQSPSNKVTEKGKDVELRCDPISGHTALYWYRQSLGQGLEFLIYFQGNSAPDKSGLPSDRFSAERTGGSVSTLTIQRTQQEDSAVYLCASSLVRGLNEQYFGPGTRLTVT.